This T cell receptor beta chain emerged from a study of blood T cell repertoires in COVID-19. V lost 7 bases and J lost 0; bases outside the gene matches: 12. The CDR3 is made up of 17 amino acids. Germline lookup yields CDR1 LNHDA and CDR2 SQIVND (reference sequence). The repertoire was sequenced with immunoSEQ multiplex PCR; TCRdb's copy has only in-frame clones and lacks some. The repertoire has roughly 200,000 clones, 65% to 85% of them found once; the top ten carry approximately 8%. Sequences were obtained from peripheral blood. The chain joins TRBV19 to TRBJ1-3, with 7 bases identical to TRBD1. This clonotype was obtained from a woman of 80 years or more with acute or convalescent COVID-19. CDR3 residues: CASTPGRDRTSGNTIYF. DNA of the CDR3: TGTGCCAGTACTCCGGGCCGGGACAGAACCTCTGGAAACACCATATATTTT.